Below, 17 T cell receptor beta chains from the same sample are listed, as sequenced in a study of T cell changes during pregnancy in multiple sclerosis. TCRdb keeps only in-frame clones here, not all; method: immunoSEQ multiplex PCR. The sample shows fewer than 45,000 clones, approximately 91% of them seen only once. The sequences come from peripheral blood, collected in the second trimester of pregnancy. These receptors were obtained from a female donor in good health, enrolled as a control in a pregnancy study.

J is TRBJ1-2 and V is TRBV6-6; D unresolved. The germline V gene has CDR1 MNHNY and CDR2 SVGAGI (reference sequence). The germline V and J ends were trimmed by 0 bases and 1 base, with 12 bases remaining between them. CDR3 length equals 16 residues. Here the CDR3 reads CASSYSLQAINYGYTF. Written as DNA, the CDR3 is TGTGCCAGCAGTTACTCGTTGCAGGCCATTAACTATGGCTACACCTTC.

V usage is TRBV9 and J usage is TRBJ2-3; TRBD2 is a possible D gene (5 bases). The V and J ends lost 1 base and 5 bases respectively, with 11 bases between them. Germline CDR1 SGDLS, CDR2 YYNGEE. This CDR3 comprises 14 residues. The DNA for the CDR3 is TGTGCCAGCAGCGTATGGGGAGCCGGAGATACGCAGTATTTT. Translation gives CASSVWGAGDTQYF.

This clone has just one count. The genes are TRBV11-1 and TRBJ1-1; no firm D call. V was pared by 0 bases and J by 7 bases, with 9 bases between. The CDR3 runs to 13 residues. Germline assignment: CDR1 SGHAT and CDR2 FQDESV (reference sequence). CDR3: CASSLAIYGEAFF. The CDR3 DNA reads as TGTGCCAGCAGCTTAGCAATCTACGGTGAAGCTTTCTTT.

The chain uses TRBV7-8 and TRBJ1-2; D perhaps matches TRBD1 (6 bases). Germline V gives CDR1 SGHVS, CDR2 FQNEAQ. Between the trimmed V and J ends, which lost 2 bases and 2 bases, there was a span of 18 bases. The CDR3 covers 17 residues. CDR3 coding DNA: TGTGCCAGCAGCTTAAGCCGACAGGCCCTTACAAACTATGGCTACACCTTC. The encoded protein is CASSLSRQALTNYGYTF.

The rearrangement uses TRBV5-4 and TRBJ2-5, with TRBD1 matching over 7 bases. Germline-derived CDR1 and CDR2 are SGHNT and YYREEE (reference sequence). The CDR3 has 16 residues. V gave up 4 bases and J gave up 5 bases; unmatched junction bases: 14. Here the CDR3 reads CASSAPPGTAPETQYF. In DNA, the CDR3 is TGTGCCAGCAGCGCCCCTCCCGGGACAGCGCCTGAGACCCAGTACTTC.

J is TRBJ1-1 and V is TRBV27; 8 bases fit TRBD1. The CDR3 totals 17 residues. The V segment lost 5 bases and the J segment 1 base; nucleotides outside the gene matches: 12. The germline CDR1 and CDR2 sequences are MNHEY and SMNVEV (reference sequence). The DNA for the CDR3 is TGTGCCAGCAGTCCCTTAGGGACAGGTATTGGGAACACTGAAGCTTTCTTT. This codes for CASSPLGTGIGNTEAFF.

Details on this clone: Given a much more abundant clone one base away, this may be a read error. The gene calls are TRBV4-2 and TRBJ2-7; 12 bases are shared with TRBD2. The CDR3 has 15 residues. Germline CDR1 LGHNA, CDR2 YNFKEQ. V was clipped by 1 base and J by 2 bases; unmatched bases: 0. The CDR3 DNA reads TGTGCCAGCAGCCAAGGACTAGCGGGGGCCTACGAGCAGTACTTC. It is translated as CASSQGLAGAYEQYF.

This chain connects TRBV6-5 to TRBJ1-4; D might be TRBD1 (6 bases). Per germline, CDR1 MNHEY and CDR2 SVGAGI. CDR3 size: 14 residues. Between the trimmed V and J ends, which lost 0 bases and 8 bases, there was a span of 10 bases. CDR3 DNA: TGTGCCAGCAGTTACTCGTACAGGGCGGAAAAACTGTTTTTT. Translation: CASSYSYRAEKLFF.

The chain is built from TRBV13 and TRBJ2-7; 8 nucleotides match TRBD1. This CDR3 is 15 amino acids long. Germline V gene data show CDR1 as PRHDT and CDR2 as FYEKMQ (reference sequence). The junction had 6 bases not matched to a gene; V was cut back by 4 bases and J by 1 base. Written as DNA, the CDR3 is TGTGCCAGCAGCTCCCGGACAGGGAATTCCTACGAGCAGTACTTC. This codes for CASSSRTGNSYEQYF.

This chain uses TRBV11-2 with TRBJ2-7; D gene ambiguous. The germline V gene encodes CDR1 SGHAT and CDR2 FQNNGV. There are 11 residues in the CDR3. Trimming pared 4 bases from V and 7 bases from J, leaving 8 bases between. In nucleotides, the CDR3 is TGTGCCAGCAGCTCGGAGAGAGAGCAGTACTTC. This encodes CASSSEREQYF.

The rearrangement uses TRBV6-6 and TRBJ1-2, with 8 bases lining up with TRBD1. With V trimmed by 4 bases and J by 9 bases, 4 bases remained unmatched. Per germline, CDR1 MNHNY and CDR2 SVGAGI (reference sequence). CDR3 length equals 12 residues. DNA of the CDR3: TGTGCCAGCAGTTTTCAGGGGGCTCGCTACACCTTC. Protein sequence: CASSFQGARYTF.

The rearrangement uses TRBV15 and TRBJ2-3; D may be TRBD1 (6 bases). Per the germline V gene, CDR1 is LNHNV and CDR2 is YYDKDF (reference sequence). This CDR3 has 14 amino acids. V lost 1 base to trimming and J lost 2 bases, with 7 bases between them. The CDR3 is CATSRGQDTDTQYF. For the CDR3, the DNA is TGTGCCACCAGCAGAGGACAGGACACAGATACGCAGTATTTT.

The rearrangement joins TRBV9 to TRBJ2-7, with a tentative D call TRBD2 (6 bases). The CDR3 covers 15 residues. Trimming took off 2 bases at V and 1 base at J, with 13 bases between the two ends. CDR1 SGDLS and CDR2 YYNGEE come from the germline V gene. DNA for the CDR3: TGTGCCAGCAGCGTGAGTAGCGGAGGTTCCTACGAGCAGTACTTC. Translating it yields CASSVSSGGSYEQYF.

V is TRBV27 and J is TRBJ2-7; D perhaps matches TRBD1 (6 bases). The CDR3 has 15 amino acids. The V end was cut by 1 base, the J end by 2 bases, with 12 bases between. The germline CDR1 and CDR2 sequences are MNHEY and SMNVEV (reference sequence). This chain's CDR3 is CASSLLGTPTYEQYF. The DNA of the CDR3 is TGTGCCAGCAGTTTATTGGGGACACCCACCTACGAGCAGTACTTC.

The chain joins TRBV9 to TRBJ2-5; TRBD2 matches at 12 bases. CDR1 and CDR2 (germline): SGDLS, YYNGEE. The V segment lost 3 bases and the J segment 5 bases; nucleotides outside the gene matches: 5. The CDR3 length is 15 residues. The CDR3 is CASSASGGAGETQYF. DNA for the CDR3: TGTGCCAGCAGCGCTAGCGGGGGGGCGGGGGAGACCCAGTACTTC.

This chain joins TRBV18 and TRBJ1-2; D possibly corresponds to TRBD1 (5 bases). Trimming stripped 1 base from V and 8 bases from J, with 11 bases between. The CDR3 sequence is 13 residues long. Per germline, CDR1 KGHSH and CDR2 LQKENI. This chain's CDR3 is CASSPQGLEGYTF. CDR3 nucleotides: TGTGCCAGCTCACCACAGGGGTTGGAAGGCTACACCTTC.

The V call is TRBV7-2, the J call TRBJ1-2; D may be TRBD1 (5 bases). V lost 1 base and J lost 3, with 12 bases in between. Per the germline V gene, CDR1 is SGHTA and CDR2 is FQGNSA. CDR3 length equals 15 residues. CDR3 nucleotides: TGTGCCAGCAGCTTAGGGACACCCCCTCACTATGGCTACACCTTC. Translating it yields CASSLGTPPHYGYTF.